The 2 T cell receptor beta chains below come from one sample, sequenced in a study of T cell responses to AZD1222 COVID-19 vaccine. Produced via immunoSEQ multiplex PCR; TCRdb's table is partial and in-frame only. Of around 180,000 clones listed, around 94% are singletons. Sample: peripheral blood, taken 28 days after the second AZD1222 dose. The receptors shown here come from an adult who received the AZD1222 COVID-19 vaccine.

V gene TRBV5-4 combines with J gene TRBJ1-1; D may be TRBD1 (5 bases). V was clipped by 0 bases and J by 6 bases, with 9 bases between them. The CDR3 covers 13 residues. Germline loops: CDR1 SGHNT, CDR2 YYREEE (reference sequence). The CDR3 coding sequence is TGTGCCAGCAGCTTGGCCGGGGGGGCTGAAGCTTTCTTT. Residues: CASSLAGGAEAFF.

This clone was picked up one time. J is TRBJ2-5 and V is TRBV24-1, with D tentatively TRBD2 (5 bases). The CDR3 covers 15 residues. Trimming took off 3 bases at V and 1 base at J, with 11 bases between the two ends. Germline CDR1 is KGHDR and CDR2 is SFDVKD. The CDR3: CATSDTTGGQETQYF. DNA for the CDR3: TGTGCCACCAGTGATACCACCGGAGGCCAAGAGACCCAGTACTTC.